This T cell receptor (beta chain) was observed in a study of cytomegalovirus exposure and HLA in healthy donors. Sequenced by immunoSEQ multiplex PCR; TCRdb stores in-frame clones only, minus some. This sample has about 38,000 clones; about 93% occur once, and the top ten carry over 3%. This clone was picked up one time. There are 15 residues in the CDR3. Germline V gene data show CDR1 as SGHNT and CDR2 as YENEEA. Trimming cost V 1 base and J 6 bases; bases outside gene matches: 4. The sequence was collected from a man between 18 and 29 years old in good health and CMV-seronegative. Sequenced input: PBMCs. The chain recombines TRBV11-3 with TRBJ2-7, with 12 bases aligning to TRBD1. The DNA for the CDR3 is TGTGCCAGCAGCTTAGCGGGACAGGGGGCTTCCGAGCAGTACTTC. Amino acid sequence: CASSLAGQGASEQYF.